The source of this TCR beta chain is a study of CXCR3-negative and CXCR3-positive naive CD8 T cells (dated by TCRdb to the late 2010s). The study in broad terms: Roughly 140 million TRB reads were obtained in total, roughly 1.5 +/- 0.3 million reads per library. The diversity and physicochemical repertoire analyses included more than nine donors pooled from two independent experiments. Naive subsets from five or six donors and memory cells from 3 donors were included in the TRBV-TRBJ cluster analysis.

Each CD8+ T cell subset was flow-sorted in triplicate, with 300,000 or so cells per subset placed directly into RLT lysis buffer. Naive CD8+ T cells were defined stringently as CD45RO-CCR7+CD27+CD95- to exclude memory contaminants. Peripheral blood mononuclear cells were isolated from buffy coats using standard density gradient centrifugation. A FACSAria III was used to flow-sort naive CD8+ T cells into CXCR3-negative and CXCR3-positive populations. Total RNA was extracted from sorted cells using an RNeasy Mini Kit. What the research found in general, with its limitations: Repertoire diversity was comparably high in both naive subsets but much lower in memory CD8+ T cells. Because surface CD5, which is linked to self-reactivity in mice, was comparable between the naive subsets, TCR interaction strength was also inferred from the physicochemical properties of TRB CDR3s. Compared with CXCR3-negative naive cells, CXCR3-positive naive cells had TRB CDR3s with higher hydrophobicity (lower Kidera factor 4), lower energy, and higher strength and volume indices. CXCR3 expression partially decreased after cryopreservation, so most assays used freshly isolated PBMCs. Naive CXCR3-negative and CXCR3-positive cells from the same donor showed similar TRBV-TRBJ usage, whereas memory cells showed distinct patterns.

For this clonotype: The antigen it recognizes is unknown.

Reads for this sample came from a NextSeq 550. The Human TCR Profiling Kit (MiLaboratory) was used to prepare UMI-labeled 5' RACE TRB cDNA libraries. The full amount of extracted RNA was used for cDNA synthesis, and the full amount of resulting cDNA was used for PCR amplification. Libraries were prepared in parallel using an identical number of PCR cycles. Turning to the authors' computational methods: With a requirement of at least two reads per UMI, MIGEC and MiXCR extracted about 52,000 +/- 9,100 unique UMI-labeled TRB cDNA molecules per library. Each library averaged about 38,000 +/- 11,000 functional in-frame TRB CDR3 nucleotide clonotypes without stop codons. After downsampling to 5000 UMI-labeled TRB molecules per sample, diversity metrics such as normalized Shannon-Wiener and Chao1 were calculated in VDJtools. Clonotype-size-weighted physicochemical properties of the central five CDR3 residues (interaction energy, strength, volume and Kidera factor 4) were computed in VDJtools. Following TCRdb reprocessing, every CDR3 protein sequence forms one entry, and DNA is not provided. The V and J calls follow TCRdb's processing rather than the paper's. The sample table on file contains roughly 56,000 distinct CDR3 sequences. Of the sample, around 0.4% is held by the ten largest clones.

Taken from cysteine to phenylalanine, the CDR3 has 14 residues. Only the protein sequence is given. CDR1 and CDR2, per the germline V gene (reference sequence), are MNHEY and SMNVEV. The chain is assembled from TRBV27 and TRBJ2-5. This receptor was taken from a human donor in good health. Some clones in this sample may be carry-over from other donors' samples. The specimen sequenced was naive CXCR3- CD8+ T cells from blood. This specimen's cell subset or site label, per the study, means: CD45RO-CCR7+CD27+CD95- naive CD8+ T cells lacking CXCR3 (TNR3-). This receptor has the CDR3 CASSLLADSETQYF.